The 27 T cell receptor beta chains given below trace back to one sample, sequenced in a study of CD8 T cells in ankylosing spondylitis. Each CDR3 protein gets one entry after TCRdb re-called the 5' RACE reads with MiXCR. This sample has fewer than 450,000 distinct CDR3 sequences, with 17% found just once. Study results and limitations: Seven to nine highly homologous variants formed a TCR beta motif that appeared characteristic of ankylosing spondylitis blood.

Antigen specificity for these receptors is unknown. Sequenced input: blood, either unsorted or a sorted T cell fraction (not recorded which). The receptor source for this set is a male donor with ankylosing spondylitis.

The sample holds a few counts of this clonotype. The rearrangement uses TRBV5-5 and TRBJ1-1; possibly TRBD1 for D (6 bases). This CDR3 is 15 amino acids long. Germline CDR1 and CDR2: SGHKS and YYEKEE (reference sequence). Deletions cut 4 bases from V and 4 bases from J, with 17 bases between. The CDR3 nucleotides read TGTGCCAGCAGCCGGGTTGTCACAGGGTCCACTGAAGCTTTCTTT. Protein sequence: CASSRVVTGSTEAFF.

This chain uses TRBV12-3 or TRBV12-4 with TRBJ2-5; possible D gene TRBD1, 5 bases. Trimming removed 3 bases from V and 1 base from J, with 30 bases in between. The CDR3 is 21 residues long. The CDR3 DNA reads TGTGCCAGCAGTTTGAACTTCTGGGGCAATTTGGCAGACCATCCCCAAGAGACCCAGTACTTC. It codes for CASSLNFWGNLADHPQETQYF.

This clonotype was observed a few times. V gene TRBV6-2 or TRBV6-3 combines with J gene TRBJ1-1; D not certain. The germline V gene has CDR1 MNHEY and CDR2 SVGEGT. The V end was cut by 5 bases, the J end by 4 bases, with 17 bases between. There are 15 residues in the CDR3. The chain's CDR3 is CASSKHGGRGTEAFF. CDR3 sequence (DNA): TGTGCCAGCAGTAAACATGGAGGGAGAGGCACTGAAGCTTTCTTT.

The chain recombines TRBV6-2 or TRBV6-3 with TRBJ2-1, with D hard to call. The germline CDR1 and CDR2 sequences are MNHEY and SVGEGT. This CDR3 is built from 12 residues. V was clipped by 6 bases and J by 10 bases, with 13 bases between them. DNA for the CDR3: TGTGCCAGCAGCCTAATCCCCCGGGAGCAGTTCTTC. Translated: CASSLIPREQFF.

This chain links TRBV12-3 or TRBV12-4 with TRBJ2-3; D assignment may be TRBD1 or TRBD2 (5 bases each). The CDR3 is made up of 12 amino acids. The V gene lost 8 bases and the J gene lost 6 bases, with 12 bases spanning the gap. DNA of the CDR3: TGTGCCAGCGCAAACAGGAGGGATACGCAGTATTTT. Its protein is CASANRRDTQYF.

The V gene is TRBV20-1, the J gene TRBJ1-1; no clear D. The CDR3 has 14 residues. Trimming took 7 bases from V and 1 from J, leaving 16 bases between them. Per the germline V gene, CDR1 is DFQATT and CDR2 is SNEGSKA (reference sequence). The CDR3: CSEKDGRTNTEAFF. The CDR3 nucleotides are TGCAGTGAGAAGGATGGCAGAACGAACACTGAAGCTTTCTTT.

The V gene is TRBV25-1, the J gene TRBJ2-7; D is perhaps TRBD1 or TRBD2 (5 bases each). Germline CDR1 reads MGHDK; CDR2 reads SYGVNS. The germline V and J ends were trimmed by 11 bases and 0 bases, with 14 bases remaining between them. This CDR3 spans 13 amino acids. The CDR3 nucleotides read TGTGCCCGTCTCAGGGAGAACTCCTACGAGCAGTACTTC. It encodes CARLRENSYEQYF.

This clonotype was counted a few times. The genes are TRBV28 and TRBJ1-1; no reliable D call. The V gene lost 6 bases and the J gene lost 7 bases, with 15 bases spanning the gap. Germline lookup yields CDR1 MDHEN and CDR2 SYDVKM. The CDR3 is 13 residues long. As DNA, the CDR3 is TGTGCCAGCAGCCCCCGCCGGGTCTTTGAAGCTTTCTTT. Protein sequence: CASSPRRVFEAFF. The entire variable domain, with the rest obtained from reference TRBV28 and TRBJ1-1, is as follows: DVKVTQSSRYLVKRTGEKVFLECVQDMDHENMFWYRQDPGLGLRLIYFSYDVKMKEKGDIPEGYSVSREKKERFSLILESASTNQTSMYLCASSPRRVFEAFFGQGTRLTVV.

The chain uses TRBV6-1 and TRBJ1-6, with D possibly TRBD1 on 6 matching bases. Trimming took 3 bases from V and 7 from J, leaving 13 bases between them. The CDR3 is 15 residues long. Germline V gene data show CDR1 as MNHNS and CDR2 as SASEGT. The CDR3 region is CASSEVGGVNSPLHF. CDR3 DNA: TGTGCCAGCAGTGAGGTTGGGGGCGTGAATTCACCCCTCCACTTT.

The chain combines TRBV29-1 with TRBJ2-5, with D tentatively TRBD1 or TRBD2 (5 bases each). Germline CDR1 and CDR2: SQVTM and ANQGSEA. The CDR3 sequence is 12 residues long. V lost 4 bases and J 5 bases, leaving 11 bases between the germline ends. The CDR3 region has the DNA TGCAGCGTTGCGGCCGGGGCCGAGACCCAGTACTTC. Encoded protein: CSVAAGAETQYF.

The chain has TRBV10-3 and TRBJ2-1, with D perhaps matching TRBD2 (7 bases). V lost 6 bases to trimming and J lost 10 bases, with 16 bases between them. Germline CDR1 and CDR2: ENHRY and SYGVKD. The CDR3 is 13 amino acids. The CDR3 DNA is TGTGCCATCAGCGGGGGGCCGGAGGAGGAGCAGTTCTTC. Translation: CAISGGPEEEQFF.

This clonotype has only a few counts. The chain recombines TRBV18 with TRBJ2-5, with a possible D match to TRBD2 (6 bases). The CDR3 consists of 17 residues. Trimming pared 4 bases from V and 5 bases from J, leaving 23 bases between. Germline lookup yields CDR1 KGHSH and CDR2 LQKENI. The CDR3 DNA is TGTGCCAGCTCACGGGACGAGGTTCGGAGGGCCGGTGAGACCCAGTACTTC. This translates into CASSRDEVRRAGETQYF.

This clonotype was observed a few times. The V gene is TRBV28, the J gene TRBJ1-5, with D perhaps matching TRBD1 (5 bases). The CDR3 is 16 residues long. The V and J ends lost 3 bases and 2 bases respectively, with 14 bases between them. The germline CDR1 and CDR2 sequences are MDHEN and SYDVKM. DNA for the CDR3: TGTGCCAGCAGTTTCGGAGGGGCTGGGGGCAATCAGCCCCAGCATTTT. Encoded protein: CASSFGGAGGNQPQHF.

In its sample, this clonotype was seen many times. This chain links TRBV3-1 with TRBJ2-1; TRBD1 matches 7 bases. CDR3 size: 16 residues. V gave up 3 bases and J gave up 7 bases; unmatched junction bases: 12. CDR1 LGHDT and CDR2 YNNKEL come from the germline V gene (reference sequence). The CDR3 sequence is CASSHNLRGLTNEQFF. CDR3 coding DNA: TGTGCCAGCAGCCACAACCTCAGGGGGTTGACGAATGAGCAGTTCTTC.

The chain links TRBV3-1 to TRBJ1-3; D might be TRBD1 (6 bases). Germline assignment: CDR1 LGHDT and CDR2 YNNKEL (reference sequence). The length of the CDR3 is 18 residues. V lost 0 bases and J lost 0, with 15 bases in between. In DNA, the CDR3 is TGTGCCAGCAGCCAAGATGGTCGCCGGACAGCCTCTGGAAACACCATATATTTT. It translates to CASSQDGRRTASGNTIYF.

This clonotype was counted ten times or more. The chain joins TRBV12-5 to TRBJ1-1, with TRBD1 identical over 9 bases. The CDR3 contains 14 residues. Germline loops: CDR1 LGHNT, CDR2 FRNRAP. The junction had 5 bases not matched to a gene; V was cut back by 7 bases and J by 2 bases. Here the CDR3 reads CASVNRGPNTEAFF. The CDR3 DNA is TGTGCTAGTGTTAACAGGGGGCCAAACACTGAAGCTTTCTTT.

This chain's CDR3 is CASSLARVGQGNTEAFF. CDR3 sequence (DNA): TGTGCCAGCAGCTTAGCCCGGGTCGGACAGGGAAACACTGAAGCTTTCTTT. This chain connects TRBV7-9 to TRBJ1-1; 8 bases match TRBD1. The V gene's germline CDR1 is SEHNR and CDR2 FQNEAQ (reference sequence). The ends lost 0 bases at V and 2 bases at J; junction bases unmatched: 8. The CDR3 loop spans 17 amino acids.

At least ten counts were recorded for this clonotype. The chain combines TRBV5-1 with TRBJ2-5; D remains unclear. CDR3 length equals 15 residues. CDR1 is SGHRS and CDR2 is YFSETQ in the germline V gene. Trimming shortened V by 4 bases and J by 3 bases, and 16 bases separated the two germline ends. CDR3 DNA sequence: TGCGCCAGCAGCCCCGCTGGTGGTGTAGAAGAGACCCAGTACTTC. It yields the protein CASSPAGGVEETQYF.

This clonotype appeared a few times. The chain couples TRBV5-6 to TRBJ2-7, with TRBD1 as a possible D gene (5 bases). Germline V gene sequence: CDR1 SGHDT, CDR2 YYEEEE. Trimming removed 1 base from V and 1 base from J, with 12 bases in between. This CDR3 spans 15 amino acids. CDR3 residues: CASSLFAGRSYEQYF. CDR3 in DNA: TGTGCCAGCAGCTTGTTCGCAGGGCGTTCCTACGAGCAGTACTTC. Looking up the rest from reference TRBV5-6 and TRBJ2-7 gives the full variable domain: DAGVTQSPTHLIKTRGQQVTLRCSPKSGHDTVSWYQQALGQGPQFIFQYYEEEERQRGNFPDRFSGHQFPNYSSELNVNALLLGDSALYLCASSLFAGRSYEQYFGPGTRLTVT.

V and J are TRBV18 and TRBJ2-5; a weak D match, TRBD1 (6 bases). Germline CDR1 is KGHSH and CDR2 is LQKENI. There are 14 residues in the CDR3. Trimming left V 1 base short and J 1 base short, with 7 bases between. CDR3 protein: CASSPLDSQETQYF. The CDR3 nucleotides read TGTGCCAGCTCACCACTGGACAGCCAAGAGACCCAGTACTTC.

The CDR3 is CASSLNPDRGVIGAFF. CDR3 sequence (DNA): TGTGCCAGCAGCTTAAACCCCGACAGGGGAGTAATCGGGGCTTTCTTT. V and J are TRBV7-9 and TRBJ1-1; 8 nucleotides align to TRBD1. With V trimmed by 2 bases and J by 11 bases, 16 bases remained unmatched. Germline V CDR1 and CDR2: SEHNR, FQNEAQ (reference sequence). This CDR3 has 16 amino acids.

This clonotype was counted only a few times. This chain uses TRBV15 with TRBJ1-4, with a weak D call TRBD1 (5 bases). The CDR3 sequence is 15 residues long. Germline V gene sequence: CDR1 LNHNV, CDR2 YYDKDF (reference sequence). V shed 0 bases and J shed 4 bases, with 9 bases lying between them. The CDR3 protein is CATSREAGYNEKLFF. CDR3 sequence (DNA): TGTGCCACCAGCAGAGAAGCAGGGTATAATGAAAAACTGTTTTTT.

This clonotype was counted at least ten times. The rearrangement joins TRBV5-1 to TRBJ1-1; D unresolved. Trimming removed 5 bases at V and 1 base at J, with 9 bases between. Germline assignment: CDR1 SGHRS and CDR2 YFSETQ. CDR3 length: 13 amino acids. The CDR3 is CASRRAWNTEAFF. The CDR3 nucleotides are TGCGCCAGCAGGAGGGCCTGGAACACTGAAGCTTTCTTT.

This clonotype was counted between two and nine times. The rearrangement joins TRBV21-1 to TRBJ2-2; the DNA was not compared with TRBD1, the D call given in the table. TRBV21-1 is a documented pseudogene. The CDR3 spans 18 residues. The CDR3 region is CASSKAVPGGVMTGELFF. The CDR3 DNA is TGTGCCAGCAGCAAAGCTGTGCCGGGGGGGGTGATGACCGGGGAGCTGTTTTTT.

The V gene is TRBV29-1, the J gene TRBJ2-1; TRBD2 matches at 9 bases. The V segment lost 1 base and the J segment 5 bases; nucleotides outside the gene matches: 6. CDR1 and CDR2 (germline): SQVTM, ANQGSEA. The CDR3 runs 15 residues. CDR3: CSVEGRSGSHNEQFF. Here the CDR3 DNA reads TGCAGCGTTGAAGGTCGTAGCGGGAGCCACAATGAGCAGTTCTTC.

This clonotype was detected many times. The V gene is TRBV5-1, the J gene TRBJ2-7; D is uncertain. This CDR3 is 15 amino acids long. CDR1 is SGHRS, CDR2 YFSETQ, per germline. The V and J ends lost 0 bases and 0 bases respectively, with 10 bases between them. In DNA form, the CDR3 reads TGCGCCAGCAGCTTGGAGGGTCAGCACTCCTACGAGCAGTACTTC. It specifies CASSLEGQHSYEQYF. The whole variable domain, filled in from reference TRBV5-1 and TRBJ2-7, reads KAGVTQTPRYLIKTRGQQVTLSCSPISGHRSVSWYQQTPGQGLQFLFEYFSETQRNKGNFPGRFSGRQFSNSRSEMNVSTLELGDSALYLCASSLEGQHSYEQYFGPGTRLTVT.

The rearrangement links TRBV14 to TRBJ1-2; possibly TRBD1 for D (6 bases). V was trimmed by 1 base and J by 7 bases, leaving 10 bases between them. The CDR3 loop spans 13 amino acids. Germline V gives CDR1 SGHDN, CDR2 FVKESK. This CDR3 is CASSQVRGGGYTF. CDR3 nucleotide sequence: TGTGCCAGCAGCCAAGTCAGGGGCGGTGGCTACACCTTC.